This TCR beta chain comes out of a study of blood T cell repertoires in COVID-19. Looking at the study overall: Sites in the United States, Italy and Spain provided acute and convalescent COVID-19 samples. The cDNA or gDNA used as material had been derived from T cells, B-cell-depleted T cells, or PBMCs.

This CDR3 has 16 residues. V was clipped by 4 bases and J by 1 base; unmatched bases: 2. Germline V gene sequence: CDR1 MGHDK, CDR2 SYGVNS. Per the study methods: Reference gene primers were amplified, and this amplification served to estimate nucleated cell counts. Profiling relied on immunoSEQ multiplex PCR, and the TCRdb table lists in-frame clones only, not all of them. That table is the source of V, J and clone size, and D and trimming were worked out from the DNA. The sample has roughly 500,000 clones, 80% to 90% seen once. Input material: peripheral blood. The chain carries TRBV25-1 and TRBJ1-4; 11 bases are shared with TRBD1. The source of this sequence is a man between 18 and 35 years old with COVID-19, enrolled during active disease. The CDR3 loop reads CASSVGQGGTNEKLFF. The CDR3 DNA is TGTGCCAGCAGTGTGGGACAGGGGGGAACTAATGAAAAACTGTTTTTT. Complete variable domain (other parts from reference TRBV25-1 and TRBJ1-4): EADIYQTPRYLVIGTGKKITLECSQTMGHDKMYWYQQDPGMELHLIHYSYGVNSTEKGDLSSESTVSRIRTEHFPLTLESARPSHTSQYLCASSVGQGGTNEKLFFGSGTQLSVL.